Shown below are 24 T cell receptor beta chains from a single sample sequenced in a study of blood T cell repertoires in COVID-19. The table came from immunoSEQ multiplex PCR; TCRdb's copy has only in-frame clones and leaves some out. In the table there are about 70,000 clones, 79% of which are singletons. Material: peripheral blood. These receptors were obtained from a woman in her sixties with acute or convalescent COVID-19.

The rearrangement uses TRBV10-1 and TRBJ1-1; D unclear. This CDR3 comprises 16 residues. Per the germline V gene, CDR1 is WNHNN and CDR2 is SYGVQD (reference sequence). With 2 bases removed from V and 1 base from J, the gap between germline ends came to 14 bases. The CDR3 nucleotides read TGCGCCAGCAGTGAGAATATTGAGCAACCGAACACTGAAGCTTTCTTT. Translated: CASSENIEQPNTEAFF.

The chain recombines TRBV5-1 with TRBJ1-6; the match to TRBD1 covers 8 bases. CDR1 SGHRS and CDR2 YFSETQ come from the germline V gene. The CDR3 extends over 15 amino acids. The V segment lost 2 bases and the J segment 10 bases; nucleotides outside the gene matches: 8. CDR3: CASSFGTGQGSPLHF. The CDR3 DNA reads TGCGCCAGCAGCTTCGGGACAGGACAGGGATCACCCCTCCACTTT.

The chain is built from TRBV6-1 and TRBJ1-2; TRBD1 aligns across 7 bases. This CDR3 region has 19 residues. Germline V gene data show CDR1 as MNHNS and CDR2 as SASEGT. The V segment lost 2 bases and the J segment 0 bases; nucleotides outside the gene matches: 15. DNA of the CDR3: TGTGCCAGCAGTGAATATACTATCTGGGGACAGCCTTCTAACTATGGCTACACCTTC. Translation gives CASSEYTIWGQPSNYGYTF.

The rearrangement links TRBV5-1 to TRBJ1-2; a possible D gene is TRBD1 (6 bases). CDR1 and CDR2 (germline): SGHRS, YFSETQ. The CDR3 totals 15 residues. The V end was cut by 4 bases, the J end by 2 bases, with 15 bases between. The CDR3 bases are TGCGCCAGCAGCGCCTTACAGGGAGTCAACTATGGCTACACCTTC. It specifies CASSALQGVNYGYTF. Full variable domain (remainder filled in from reference TRBV5-1 and TRBJ1-2): KAGVTQTPRYLIKTRGQQVTLSCSPISGHRSVSWYQQTPGQGLQFLFEYFSETQRNKGNFPGRFSGRQFSNSRSEMNVSTLELGDSALYLCASSALQGVNYGYTFGSGTRLTVV.

V gene TRBV5-5 combines with J gene TRBJ2-4; 11 nucleotides align to TRBD2. The CDR3 sequence is 16 residues long. The ends lost 4 bases at V and 1 base at J; junction bases unmatched: 4. Germline CDR1 and CDR2: SGHKS and YYEKEE (reference sequence). The CDR3 here is CASSPGLAEAKNIQYF. CDR3 nucleotides: TGTGCCAGCAGCCCGGGACTAGCGGAGGCCAAAAACATTCAGTACTTC.

The rearrangement joins TRBV27 to TRBJ2-3, with D perhaps TRBD2 (7 bases). This CDR3 comprises 16 residues. Germline lookup yields CDR1 MNHEY and CDR2 SMNVEV (reference sequence). V was clipped by 7 bases and J by 4 bases, with 21 bases between them. The CDR3: CASTTFGGGGPDTQYF. The CDR3 DNA reads as TGTGCCAGCACGACATTTGGGGGCGGGGGCCCAGATACGCAGTATTTT.

The chain uses TRBV28 and TRBJ2-5; 8 positions match TRBD2. The CDR3 is made up of 13 amino acids. Germline CDR1 and CDR2: MDHEN and SYDVKM. V dropped 6 bases and J dropped 4; count of bases not matched to a gene: 4. This CDR3 is CASRPSGRETQYF. The CDR3 coding sequence is TGTGCCAGCAGACCGAGCGGGAGAGAGACCCAGTACTTC.

The chain links TRBV10-3 to TRBJ2-1; perhaps TRBD1 as D (6 bases). V was cut by 6 bases and J by 7 bases, with 22 bases left in between. Germline V lookup: CDR1 ENHRY, CDR2 SYGVKD. CDR3 length equals 16 residues. CDR3 DNA: TGTGCCATCAGCGAATTCAATCAGGGGTTCCGGAATGAGCAGTTCTTC. It specifies CAISEFNQGFRNEQFF.

V is TRBV7-3 and J is TRBJ2-6; 8 bases agree with TRBD1. With 3 bases clipped from V and 1 base from J, the junction kept 11 bases outside the gene matches. The CDR3 consists of 19 residues. CDR1 is SGHTA and CDR2 is FQGTGA in the germline V gene. The CDR3 sequence is CASSLRRETGGSGANVLTF. The CDR3 DNA reads as TGTGCCAGCAGCTTGAGGAGGGAAACAGGGGGATCTGGGGCCAACGTCCTGACTTTC. The entire variable domain, with the rest obtained from reference TRBV7-3 and TRBJ2-6, is as follows: GAGVSQTPSNKVTEKGKYVELRCDPISGHTALYWYRQSLGQGPEFLIYFQGTGAADDSGLPNDRFFAVRPEGSVSTLKIQRTERGDSAVYLCASSLRRETGGSGANVLTFGAGSRLTVL.

This chain uses TRBV28 with TRBJ1-6; weak D call: TRBD1 (6 bases). The CDR3 contains 16 residues. V dropped 4 bases and J dropped 0 bases, with 10 bases sitting between them. Germline assignment: CDR1 MDHEN and CDR2 SYDVKM. DNA of the CDR3: TGTGCCAGCAGTTGGACAGCAAGCTCCTATAATTCACCCCTCCACTTT. Translation: CASSWTASSYNSPLHF.

The chain combines TRBV4-1 with TRBJ2-5; D is perhaps TRBD2 (5 bases). Trimming cost V 0 bases and J 2 bases, with 7 bases left between them. This CDR3 has 14 residues. Per germline, CDR1 MGHRA and CDR2 YSYEKL. The CDR3 DNA reads as TGCGCCAGCAGCCAAGAACAGCGGCAAGAGACCCAGTACTTC. Its translation is CASSQEQRQETQYF.

This chain uses TRBV5-1 with TRBJ1-1; D gene unclear. V was shortened by 1 base and J by 2 bases, with 9 bases between the two germline ends. The V gene's germline CDR1 is SGHRS and CDR2 YFSETQ. The CDR3 is 14 residues long. DNA for the CDR3: TGCGCCAGCAGCTTGTCACCGGGAAACACTGAAGCTTTCTTT. Translation gives CASSLSPGNTEAFF.

This sequence joins TRBV2 and TRBJ1-2; TRBD1 matches 7 bases. V lost 6 bases and J lost 7; bases outside the gene matches: 14. From germline, CDR1 is SNHLY and CDR2 FYNNEI. This CDR3 is 15 amino acids long. CDR3 in DNA: TGTGCCAGCAGGGAAACACAGGGGACCATGGTTGGCTACACCTTC. Amino acid sequence: CASRETQGTMVGYTF. The full variable domain, rest sourced from reference TRBV2 and TRBJ1-2, is EPEVTQTPSHQVTQMGQEVILRCVPISNHLYFYWYRQILGQKVEFLVSFYNNEISEKSEIFDDQFSVERPDGSNFTLKIRSTKLEDSAMYFCASRETQGTMVGYTFGSGTRLTVV.

The chain is built from TRBV12-5 and TRBJ2-7, with D possibly matching TRBD1 (6 bases). The CDR3 covers 14 residues. V lost 7 bases and J 0 bases, leaving 13 bases between the germline ends. Germline V gene lookup returns CDR1 LGHNT and CDR2 FRNRAP. The CDR3 region has the DNA TGTGCTAGTGCTTCCGGGACAATCTCCTACGAGCAGTACTTC. Translated: CASASGTISYEQYF.

This sequence joins TRBV29-1 and TRBJ1-5, with D tentatively TRBD1 (5 bases). V lost 4 bases and J lost 3, with 10 bases in between. Germline CDR1 and CDR2: SQVTM and ANQGSEA. The CDR3 is 13 amino acids. This CDR3 is CSVVEQVNQPQHF. In DNA form, the CDR3 reads TGCAGCGTTGTTGAACAGGTCAATCAGCCCCAGCATTTT.

CDR3 loop: CASSLPVKTGTEKLFF. Here the CDR3 DNA reads TGTGCCAGTAGCCTTCCCGTCAAGACAGGGACTGAAAAACTGTTTTTT. This chain links TRBV19 with TRBJ1-4; 7 positions agree with TRBD1. CDR3 size: 16 residues. J was trimmed by 7 bases and V by 6 bases; bases with no gene match: 14. From germline, CDR1 is LNHDA and CDR2 SQIVND (reference sequence).

This clone has just a few counts. V is TRBV12-3 or TRBV12-4 and J is TRBJ2-7; TRBD1 matches 7 bases. Trimming took 7 bases from V and 0 from J; bases not matched to a gene: 0. The CDR3 has 12 residues. Here the CDR3 reads CASNRGSYEQYF. In DNA form, the CDR3 reads TGTGCCAGCAACAGGGGCTCCTACGAGCAGTACTTC.

This clone was seen at least ten times. The chain couples TRBV29-1 to TRBJ2-7, with TRBD1 matching over 9 bases. The CDR3 runs 13 residues. J gave up 4 bases and V 5 bases, and 6 bases lay outside the gene matches. Germline V gene data show CDR1 as SQVTM and CDR2 as ANQGSEA. This chain's CDR3 is CSVRWTGEYEQYF. The CDR3 DNA reads as TGCAGCGTTCGATGGACAGGGGAATACGAGCAGTACTTC.

V usage is TRBV19 and J usage is TRBJ2-7; D may be TRBD1 (6 bases). CDR3 length: 12 amino acids. The V and J ends lost 8 bases and 2 bases respectively, with 10 bases between them. In germline, CDR1 is LNHDA, CDR2 SQIVND (reference sequence). As DNA, the CDR3 is TGTGCCAGTGGGGACACGGCCTACGAGCAGTACTTC. Translation gives CASGDTAYEQYF.

The chain recombines TRBV5-1 with TRBJ2-3; D perhaps matches TRBD1 (6 bases). Germline CDR1 reads SGHRS; CDR2 reads YFSETQ. Trimming pared 6 bases from V and 3 bases from J, leaving 14 bases between. The CDR3 has 14 amino acids. The CDR3 is CASTGHGTTDTQYF. The CDR3 DNA is TGCGCCAGCACCGGACACGGGACAACAGATACGCAGTATTTT.

Notes on this clone: One end of the junction does not line up with germline, which may come from a read error. The chain uses TRBV7-7 and TRBJ2-1; 11 bases align to TRBD1. The CDR3 is 15 amino acids. Germline V lookup: CDR1 SSHAT, CDR2 FNYEAQ (reference sequence). The CDR3 DNA reads as TGTGCTAGCAGCCCCTGGACAGGGGGCGGCAATGAGCAGTTCTTC. Translated, it gives CASSPWTGGGNEQFF.

Remarks on this clone: This specimen includes other DNA sequences encoding the same CDR3. The J gene is TRBJ2-1, the V gene TRBV7-9, with D possibly being TRBD1 (5 bases). Germline lookup yields CDR1 SEHNR and CDR2 FQNEAQ (reference sequence). Trimming removed 5 bases from V and 6 bases from J, with 8 bases in between. This CDR3 has 12 amino acids. CDR3 sequence: CASSLDSNEQFF. The CDR3 bases are TGTGCCAGCAGCCTCGACAGCAATGAGCAGTTCTTC.

DNA for the CDR3: TGCGCCAGCAGTCGGCAAGAGCGACAGGGGGGGTATGGCTACACCTTC. Translating gives CASSRQERQGGYGYTF. The chain joins TRBV4-1 to TRBJ1-2, with TRBD1 matching 9 bases. The germline V gene encodes CDR1 MGHRA and CDR2 YSYEKL. This CDR3 has 16 residues. With 6 bases clipped from V and 5 bases from J, the junction kept 13 bases outside the gene matches.

This clone rates as medium-sized (0.01 to 0.1%). This chain links TRBV3-1 (or the pseudogene TRBV3-2) with TRBJ1-1; 7 bases map to TRBD1. The CDR3 loop spans 14 amino acids. J gave up 5 bases and V 4 bases, and 7 bases lay outside the gene matches. Germline V CDR1 and CDR2: LGHDT, YNNKEL (reference sequence). The CDR3 sequence: CASSPSTGLTEAFF. In nucleotides, the CDR3 is TGTGCCAGCAGCCCGTCGACAGGGTTGACTGAAGCTTTCTTT.